This T cell receptor (beta chain) appears in the sequencing data of a study of cytomegalovirus exposure and HLA in healthy donors. Study outcomes and limitations: In vitro experiments confirmed that a few CMV-associated chains were specific for CMV antigens.

The CDR3 covers 14 residues. Germline values: CDR1 MNHEY, CDR2 SMNVEV (reference sequence). J lost 5 bases, V lost 0 bases, and 3 bases had no gene match. The PCR had 60 Vbeta and 13 Jbeta primers. Sequenced by immunoSEQ multiplex PCR; TCRdb stores in-frame clones only, minus some. Of nearly 110,000 clones listed, roughly 72% were seen once; the top ten hold about 8%. In the case of this clone: Its antigen is currently unknown.

Sequenced material: PBMCs. V usage is TRBV27 and J usage is TRBJ2-7, with TRBD2 matching 8 bases. This clonotype was obtained from a young man in good health and CMV-seronegative. The CDR3 here is CASSLSGGGNEQYF. The CDR3 DNA follows: TGTGCCAGCAGTTTATCCGGGGGGGGGAACGAGCAGTACTTC.